The 15 T cell receptor beta chains presented below share a single source sample, sequenced in a study of blood T cell repertoires in COVID-19. Here immunoSEQ multiplex PCR was the method, and the copy in TCRdb shows in-frame clones only, minus some. Here the sample spans fewer than 350,000 clones, 86% being singletons. Sequencing was done on a sample of PBMCs or T cells enriched from blood (not recorded which). The receptors derive from a woman aged 40 to 50 with acute COVID-19.

The chain carries TRBV12-3 or TRBV12-4 and TRBJ2-6, with a tentative D call TRBD2 (5 bases). The CDR3 is 13 residues long. Deletions cut 8 bases from V and 1 base from J, with 6 bases between. The CDR3 sequence is CASGGSGANVLTF. For the CDR3, the DNA is TGTGCCAGCGGCGGGTCTGGGGCCAACGTCCTGACTTTC.

This chain joins TRBV6-5 and TRBJ2-5; 10 bases are a match to TRBD1. The J segment lost 5 bases and the V segment lost 6 bases, leaving 6 bases of the junction unmatched. The CDR3 runs 14 residues. The germline gives CDR1 MNHEY, CDR2 SVGAGI. The CDR3 region is CASRDRGLGETQYF. For the CDR3, the DNA is TGTGCCAGCAGAGACAGGGGGCTAGGGGAGACCCAGTACTTC.

The chain is built from TRBV28 and TRBJ1-1; D gene unclear. The V and J ends lost 3 bases and 7 bases respectively, with 18 bases between them. Germline assignment: CDR1 MDHEN and CDR2 SYDVKM. The CDR3 runs to 15 residues. The DNA for the CDR3 is TGTGCCAGCAGTTTTGCTCTCGTTTTGGCGGGTGAAGCTTTCTTT. This gives the protein CASSFALVLAGEAFF. Full variable domain (rest looked up from reference TRBV28 and TRBJ1-1): DVKVTQSSRYLVKRTGEKVFLECVQDMDHENMFWYRQDPGLGLRLIYFSYDVKMKEKGDIPEGYSVSREKKERFSLILESASTNQTSMYLCASSFALVLAGEAFFGQGTRLTVV.

In its sample, this clone was seen a few times. The chain joins TRBV19 to TRBJ1-2, with unresolved D. Germline assignment: CDR1 LNHDA and CDR2 SQIVND (reference sequence). The CDR3 contains 15 residues. Trimming shortened V by 1 base and J by 2 bases, and 11 bases separated the two germline ends. CDR3 DNA: TGTGCCAGTAGTATAGCGGTGGGGAGCAACTATGGCTACACCTTC. Amino acids: CASSIAVGSNYGYTF.

The chain employs TRBV9 and TRBJ1-6; tentative D call: TRBD1 (5 bases). Germline-derived CDR1 and CDR2 are SGDLS and YYNGEE. The CDR3 extends over 14 amino acids. Trimming shortened V by 6 bases and J by 8 bases, and 15 bases separated the two germline ends. Here the CDR3 reads CASKSGAGDSPLHF. In nucleotides, the CDR3 is TGTGCCAGCAAAAGCGGGGCCGGGGATTCACCCCTCCACTTT.

The chain has TRBV6-5 and TRBJ1-6; the D is unclear. Trimming stripped 2 bases from V and 11 bases from J, with 7 bases between. Germline V gene lookup returns CDR1 MNHEY and CDR2 SVGAGI. This CDR3 is built from 12 residues. CDR3 sequence reads: CASSYPATPLHF. The DNA for the CDR3 is TGTGCCAGCAGTTACCCCGCGACACCCCTCCACTTT.

This chain connects TRBV14 to TRBJ2-1; weak D call: TRBD1 (8 bases). V was pared by 8 bases and J by 2 bases, with 13 bases between. The CDR3 is 14 residues long. Germline V gene data show CDR1 as SGHDN and CDR2 as FVKESK. For the CDR3, the DNA is TGTGCCAGCCACAGGGGGGGCACCTACAATGAGCAGTTCTTC. It is translated as CASHRGGTYNEQFF.

The sample holds one count of this clone. This sequence joins TRBV6-2 or TRBV6-3 and TRBJ1-1, with TRBD1 as a possible D gene (5 bases). Germline V gene lookup returns CDR1 MNHEY and CDR2 SVGEGT. The CDR3 covers 16 residues. Trimming stripped 2 bases from V and 6 bases from J, with 19 bases between. The CDR3 region has the DNA TGTGCCAGCAGTTACCCTATGGGGGGGTTGCTCGCTGAAGCTTTCTTT. Translating it yields CASSYPMGGLLAEAFF.

The chain combines TRBV5-1 with TRBJ1-2, with 9 nucleotides matching TRBD1. Germline-derived CDR1 and CDR2 are SGHRS and YFSETQ. J gave up 4 bases and V 2 bases, and 9 bases lay outside the gene matches. The CDR3 is 16 amino acids. CDR3 nucleotide sequence: TGCGCCAGCAGCTTTCCCGCAACAGGGGGCGGCTATGGCTACACCTTC. This translates into CASSFPATGGGYGYTF.

Worth noting for this clone: Other DNA sequences in this specimen translate into the identical CDR3. The chain has TRBV3-1 (or the pseudogene TRBV3-2) and TRBJ1-1; D unresolved. The ends were cut back, 3 bases at V and 1 base at J, with 6 bases in the middle. The CDR3 length is 13 residues. Germline lookup yields CDR1 LGHDT and CDR2 YNNKEL (reference sequence). Written as DNA, the CDR3 is TGTGCCAGCAGCCAGGGCGCGAACACTGAAGCTTTCTTT. Protein product: CASSQGANTEAFF.

This rearrangement joins TRBV11-2 to TRBJ1-1, with no clear D. Trimming shortened V by 3 bases and J by 0 bases, and 8 bases separated the two germline ends. This CDR3 region has 14 residues. Germline V gene sequence: CDR1 SGHAT, CDR2 FQNNGV. Written as DNA, the CDR3 is TGTGCCAGCAGCTTTGGTCTAGTGAACACTGAAGCTTTCTTT. Translated, it gives CASSFGLVNTEAFF.

The V call is TRBV7-9, the J call TRBJ2-3; D is unresolved. The CDR3 runs to 17 residues. With 2 bases removed from V and 0 bases from J, the gap between germline ends came to 15 bases. From germline, CDR1 is SEHNR and CDR2 FQNEAQ (reference sequence). CDR3 amino acids: CASSLRELLRSTDTQYF. In DNA form, the CDR3 reads TGTGCCAGCAGCTTAAGAGAGCTCTTGAGAAGCACAGATACGCAGTATTTT. Filled out from reference TRBV7-9 and TRBJ2-3, the complete variable domain reads DTGVSQNPRHKITKRGQNVTFRCDPISEHNRLYWYRQTLGQGPEFLTYFQNEAQLEKSRLLSDRFSAERPKGSFSTLEIQRTEQGDSAMYLCASSLRELLRSTDTQYFGPGTRLTVL.

The gene calls are TRBV12-3 or TRBV12-4 and TRBJ1-2; D uncertain. Deletions cut 3 bases from V and 5 bases from J, with 7 bases between. The CDR3 is 12 amino acids. The CDR3 sequence is CASSFRDYGYTF. The DNA for the CDR3 is TGTGCCAGCAGTTTTCGAGATTATGGCTACACCTTC.

This CDR3 is CASSLWGGSGNTIYF. DNA of the CDR3: TGTGCCAGCAGCTTGTGGGGCGGCTCTGGAAACACCATATATTTT. The chain employs TRBV5-5 and TRBJ1-3; D might be TRBD1 (5 bases). With 1 base removed from V and 0 bases from J, the gap between germline ends came to 8 bases. Germline values: CDR1 SGHKS, CDR2 YYEKEE (reference sequence). There are 15 residues in the CDR3. The full variable domain, its missing parts supplied by reference TRBV5-5 and TRBJ1-3, is DAGVTQSPTHLIKTRGQQVTLRCSPISGHKSVSWYQQVLGQGPQFIFQYYEKEERGRGNFPDRFSARQFPNYSSELNVNALLLGDSALYLCASSLWGGSGNTIYFGEGSWLTVV.

The CDR3 region is CASSQDSGQSYEQYF. Here the CDR3 DNA reads TGCGCCAGCAGCCAAGATTCCGGACAGTCCTACGAGCAGTACTTC. J is TRBJ2-7 and V is TRBV4-3; a weak D match, TRBD1 (6 bases). Germline CDR1 LGHNA, CDR2 YSLEER. The CDR3 is made up of 15 amino acids. Trimming took 0 bases from V and 1 from J, leaving 10 bases between them.